These 2 T cell receptor beta chains were sequenced from one sample in a study of blood T cell repertoires in COVID-19. Profiling relied on immunoSEQ multiplex PCR, and the TCRdb table lists in-frame clones only, not all of them. The sample carries some 350,000 clones, 88% recorded once. Input material: peripheral blood. The receptors shown here come from a woman between 65 and 79 years old with COVID-19, enrolled during active disease.

The V gene is TRBV2, the J gene TRBJ1-6; perhaps TRBD1 as D (5 bases). V dropped 10 bases and J dropped 6 bases, with 16 bases sitting between them. This CDR3 has 14 residues. Germline loops: CDR1 SNHLY, CDR2 FYNNEI. CDR3 sequence (DNA): TGTGCCACAGGGTCCCCGACCCTTAATTCACCCCTCCACTTT. Residues: CATGSPTLNSPLHF.

This chain joins TRBV12-5 and TRBJ1-2; TRBD1 matches at 12 bases. The germline gives CDR1 LGHNT, CDR2 FRNRAP. The V segment lost 1 base and the J segment 7 bases; nucleotides outside the gene matches: 4. CDR3 length: 15 amino acids. CDR3 nucleotide sequence: TGTGCTAGTGGTTTGGACCGGGACAGGGGGCCTGGCTACACCTTC. Its translation is CASGLDRDRGPGYTF.